These 8 T cell receptor beta chains were sequenced from one sample in a study of regulatory T cells in long-lasting Graves disease. Researchers made TCR beta libraries by using iRepertoire HTBI primers and running Arm-PCR on CDR3 regions. Via MiXCR, TCRdb re-called the multiplex PCR reads, giving one row per CDR3 protein. The repertoire consists of about 660,000 distinct CDR3 sequences, with around 30% occurring once and the leading ten covering around 42%. Sample time point: persistent/refractory GD, antithyroid drugs over 5 years with positive TRAb. The authors made the TCR library using RNA they extracted from PBMCs. The sequences come from peripheral blood mononuclear cells (PBMCs), collected when the disease was refractory, from a patient treated with antithyroid drugs. Receptors originate from a female donor with Graves disease.

The V and J genes are TRBV7-3 and TRBJ2-5; tentatively, D is TRBD2 (6 bases). Trimming left V 5 bases short and J 4 bases short, with 20 bases between. From germline, CDR1 is SGHTA and CDR2 FQGTGA. CDR3 size: 16 residues. The CDR3 reads CASSASGTHGRETQYF. DNA for the CDR3: TGTGCCAGCAGCGCATCCGGGACCCACGGGAGAGAGACCCAGTACTTC.

The chain carries TRBV19 and TRBJ1-2; TRBD1 is a possible D gene (6 bases). The CDR3 contains 13 residues. Looked up from germline, CDR1 is LNHDA and CDR2 is SQIVND (reference sequence). The ends were cut back, 5 bases at V and 4 bases at J, with 11 bases in the middle. The CDR3 DNA reads as TGTGCCAGTAGTGTCGGACAGCCCTATGGCTACACCTTC. It yields the protein CASSVGQPYGYTF.

The rearrangement uses TRBV2 and TRBJ2-3; D is uncertain. The CDR3 length is 14 residues. Trimming took off 6 bases at V and 4 bases at J, with 14 bases between the two ends. Germline V gene sequence: CDR1 SNHLY, CDR2 FYNNEI. The CDR3 reads CASRDPRLADTQYF. In DNA form, the CDR3 reads TGTGCCAGCAGGGACCCCCGGCTCGCAGATACGCAGTATTTT.

The J gene is TRBJ1-3, the V gene TRBV4-2; maybe TRBD1 (6 bases). The germline V gene encodes CDR1 LGHNA and CDR2 YNFKEQ. V gave up 4 bases and J gave up 4 bases, with 17 bases separating them. This CDR3 is built from 16 residues. The CDR3 bases are TGTGCCAGCAGCCCATTGGTCAGACAGGCCGGAAACACCATATATTTT. This sequence encodes CASSPLVRQAGNTIYF.

This chain links TRBV10-3 with TRBJ2-7; 7 bases map to TRBD1. From germline, CDR1 is ENHRY and CDR2 SYGVKD. The CDR3 sequence is 16 residues long. V trimming: 8 bases; J trimming: 5 bases; junction bases outside the gene matches: 18. CDR3 sequence reads: CAIREDVGQGVDEQYF. The DNA of the CDR3 is TGTGCCATCCGCGAGGATGTGGGCCAGGGGGTCGACGAGCAGTACTTC.

The sample holds a few counts of this clonotype. This rearrangement joins TRBV5-1 to TRBJ2-1, with 7 bases aligning to TRBD2. The CDR3 has 14 residues. Germline trimming cut 5 bases from V and 5 bases from J; bases unmatched to any gene: 7. Germline values: CDR1 SGHRS, CDR2 YFSETQ. CDR3 nucleotides: TGCGCCAGCAGGGGGATCGGGAGGCACAATGAGCAGTTCTTC. This codes for CASRGIGRHNEQFF.

Ten or more counts support this clonotype. The chain uses TRBV7-6 and TRBJ1-1; D is uncertain. This CDR3 comprises 13 residues. In germline, CDR1 is SGHVS, CDR2 FNYEAQ. V was pared by 2 bases and J by 5 bases, with 9 bases between. CDR3 coding DNA: TGTGCCAGCAGCTTATCCCAGAGGACTGAAGCTTTCTTT. This gives the protein CASSLSQRTEAFF.

The chain has TRBV19 and TRBJ2-5; 7 bases are shared with TRBD1. CDR1 and CDR2 from the germline V gene are LNHDA and SQIVND (reference sequence). After removal of 7 bases from V and 3 bases from J, the junction contained 5 bases not matched to a gene. The CDR3 has 13 residues. The CDR3 loop reads CASKGRGKETQYF. For the CDR3, the DNA is TGTGCCAGTAAGGGCAGGGGGAAAGAGACCCAGTACTTC.